This is a list of T cell receptor beta chains from one sample in a study of blood T cell repertoires in COVID-19. The data were produced by immunoSEQ multiplex PCR, yet TCRdb's version contains in-frame clones alone and is incomplete. The data contain about 35,000 clones, just over 90% of them singletons. Sequenced input: peripheral blood. The receptors were sampled from a man in his fifties with active COVID-19. Both conserved end residues are part of each CDR3. The D gene is left open where the match is weak. Clone size appears in some rows only: once, few, many, or a class for an expanded clone.

V gene,D gene,J gene,clone size,CDR3 protein,CDR3 DNA
TRBV12-2,-,TRBJ1-5,few,CASPEMSNQPQHF,TGTGCAAGTCCCGAGATGAGCAATCAGCCCCAGCATTTT
TRBV14,TRBD1,TRBJ1-2,-,CASSQTGDSLYGYTF,TGTGCCAGCAGCCAGACGGGGGACAGCCTCTATGGCTACACCTTC
TRBV19,TRBD1,TRBJ2-3,-,CASSPGQGSTDTQYF,TGTGCCAGTAGCCCTGGACAGGGAAGCACAGATACGCAGTATTTT
TRBV7-9,TRBD2,TRBJ2-2,-,CASSSEVSGRTNTGELFF,TGTGCCAGCAGCTCCGAAGTAAGCGGGAGGACCAACACCGGGGAGCTGTTTTTT
TRBV4-3,TRBD2,TRBJ2-3,-,CASSQDGTSGVDTQYF,TGCGCCAGCAGCCAAGATGGGACTAGCGGGGTCGATACGCAGTATTTT
TRBV7-3,-,TRBJ2-3,-,CASSPQGGAGTDTQYF,TGTGCCAGCAGCCCCCAAGGGGGGGCGGGCACAGATACGCAGTATTTT
TRBV20-1,-,TRBJ1-1,-,CSASTSLNTEAFF,TGCAGTGCTAGTACCAGTCTGAACACTGAAGCTTTCTTT
TRBV30,-,TRBJ2-5,-,CALAPGGRETQYF,TGTGCCCTAGCCCCCGGGGGGCGAGAGACCCAGTACTTC
TRBV7-9,-,TRBJ1-1,-,CASSPPGEGTEAFF,TGTGCCAGCAGCCCACCAGGGGAAGGGACTGAAGCTTTCTTT
TRBV2,-,TRBJ1-1,-,CASSDRGGTEAFF,TGTGCCAGCAGTGACAGGGGTGGTACTGAAGCTTTCTTT
TRBV5-1,-,TRBJ1-1,-,CASSFVMTDTEAFF,TGCGCCAGCAGCTTCGTAATGACAGACACTGAAGCTTTCTTT
TRBV7-2,TRBD2,TRBJ2-2,-,CASSTPPGLADTGELFF,TGTGCCAGCAGCACCCCTCCGGGACTAGCAGACACCGGGGAGCTGTTTTTT
TRBV12-3/TRBV12-4,-,TRBJ1-1,-,CASSLTGDTEAFF,TGTGCCAGCAGTTTAACGGGGGACACTGAAGCTTTCTTT
TRBV19,TRBD1,TRBJ1-2,few,CASRQGRYYGYTF,TGTGCCAGTCGACAGGGTCGGTACTATGGCTACACCTTC
TRBV28,TRBD1,TRBJ1-2,-,CASSSMGQGYGYTF,TGTGCCAGCAGTTCAATGGGACAGGGCTATGGCTACACCTTC
TRBV19,-,TRBJ2-7,-,CASSIAFQGYEQYF,TGTGCCAGTAGTATAGCTTTCCAGGGCTACGAGCAGTACTTC
TRBV15,-,TRBJ1-5,-,CATSRGQQNQPQHF,TGTGCCACCAGCAGAGGACAGCAAAATCAGCCCCAGCATTTT
TRBV2,TRBD1,TRBJ1-6,few,CASSAVRQGYSYNSPLHF,TGTGCCAGCAGTGCGGTGAGACAGGGGTACTCGTATAATTCACCCCTCCACTTT
TRBV5-1,-,TRBJ1-1,-,CASSVTLSGGKGDTEAFF,TGCGCCAGCAGCGTTACGCTATCGGGGGGTAAAGGGGACACTGAAGCTTTCTTT
TRBV5-1,TRBD2,TRBJ2-1,few,CASSVLAGGQDEQFF,TGCGCCAGCAGCGTACTAGCGGGAGGTCAAGATGAGCAGTTCTTC
TRBV10-3,TRBD1,TRBJ1-1,-,CAIKGGQGATSTLDTEAFF,TGTGCCATCAAGGGCGGACAGGGGGCAACCTCCACATTAGACACTGAAGCTTTCTTT
TRBV7-9,TRBD2,TRBJ2-1,-,CASSPIPGGEENEQFF,TGTGCCAGCAGCCCAATCCCGGGAGGGGAGGAGAATGAGCAGTTCTTC
TRBV20-1,TRBD1,TRBJ1-2,-,CSASEGALGYTF,TGCAGTGCTAGTGAGGGGGCGCTTGGCTACACCTTC
TRBV3-1/TRBV3-2,-,TRBJ2-7,once,CASSQDPYEQYF,TGTGCCAGCAGCCAAGACCCGTACGAGCAGTACTTC
TRBV18,TRBD1,TRBJ1-1,-,CASSPRQGSHTEAFF,TGTGCCAGCTCACCGAGACAGGGTTCGCACACTGAAGCTTTCTTT
TRBV6-5,TRBD1,TRBJ2-3,-,CASSLDRRTDTQYF,TGTGCCAGCAGTTTGGACAGGCGCACAGATACGCAGTATTTT
TRBV6-6,TRBD1,TRBJ2-5,-,CASSYPKGQVQETQYF,TGTGCCAGCAGTTACCCTAAAGGACAGGTTCAAGAGACCCAGTACTTC
TRBV20-1,-,TRBJ2-1,-,CSARFDEQFF,TGCAGTGCTAGGTTCGATGAGCAGTTCTTC
TRBV4-1,-,TRBJ2-3,-,CASSHEGEAQYF,TGCGCCAGCAGCCATGAGGGTGAGGCGCAGTATTTT
TRBV19,-,TRBJ1-5,-,CASSAYTTVERKGRGQPQHF,TGTGCCAGTAGTGCCTATACCACAGTCGAGAGAAAGGGGCGAGGTCAGCCCCAGCATTTT
TRBV15,-,TRBJ2-7,-,CATSRDAGSSYEQYF,TGTGCCACCAGCAGAGACGCCGGTAGCTCCTACGAGCAGTACTTC
TRBV15,TRBD1,TRBJ2-7,-,CATSRPERQGTYEQYF,TGTGCCACCAGCAGGCCCGAAAGACAGGGGACCTACGAGCAGTACTTC
TRBV5-1,-,TRBJ1-6,-,CASSLDPGWGSPLHF,TGCGCCAGCAGCTTGGATCCGGGGTGGGGTTCACCCCTCCACTTT
TRBV30,TRBD1,TRBJ2-5,-,CAWSVRDRETQYF,TGTGCCTGGAGTGTGAGGGACAGGGAGACCCAGTACTTC
TRBV7-9,-,TRBJ2-1,once,CASKPIVGASYNEQFF,TGTGCCAGCAAACCCATAGTGGGAGCGTCCTACAATGAGCAGTTCTTC
TRBV7-7,-,TRBJ2-1,-,CASSILGLYNEQFF,TGTGCTAGCAGCATCCTAGGACTTTACAATGAGCAGTTCTTC
TRBV2,-,TRBJ1-2,-,CASRVAVDYGYTF,TGTGCCAGCAGGGTAGCTGTGGACTATGGCTACACCTTC
TRBV4-2,-,TRBJ1-2,-,CASSPLGQGNYGYTF,TGTGCCAGCAGCCCCCTTGGCCAGGGCAACTATGGCTACACCTTC
TRBV19,TRBD1,TRBJ1-2,-,CASSMADRYYGYTF,TGTGCCAGTAGTATGGCGGACAGGTACTATGGCTACACCTTC
TRBV29-1,TRBD1,TRBJ1-1,-,CSGWGRPGTGPEAFF,TGCAGCGGCTGGGGCCGTCCCGGGACAGGGCCTGAAGCTTTCTTT
TRBV5-1,-,TRBJ2-5,-,CASSLLAGAQETQYF,TGCGCCAGCAGCCTGTTGGCGGGGGCGCAAGAGACCCAGTACTTC
TRBV24-1,-,TRBJ2-1,-,CATSDPRTVNNEQFF,TGTGCCACCAGTGATCCCCGGACAGTAAACAATGAGCAGTTCTTC
TRBV6-5,-,TRBJ1-1,-,CASRIQGYTEAFF,TGTGCCAGCAGAATTCAGGGGTACACTGAAGCTTTCTTT
TRBV4-2,-,TRBJ2-2,-,CASSQEQINTGELFF,TGTGCCAGCAGCCAAGAACAGATAAACACCGGGGAGCTGTTTTTT
TRBV13,-,TRBJ2-7,once,CASSHRQGAYEQYF,TGTGCCAGCAGCCACAGACAAGGGGCCTACGAGCAGTACTTC
TRBV10-3,TRBD1,TRBJ1-2,once,CAIRNDRGQGGYTF,TGTGCCATCAGGAATGACAGGGGTCAGGGTGGCTACACCTTC
TRBV5-8,TRBD1,TRBJ2-1,-,CASSPRDRAYNEQFF,TGTGCCAGCAGCCCCCGGGACAGGGCTTACAATGAGCAGTTCTTC
TRBV3-1/TRBV3-2,-,TRBJ1-1,once,CASSIRGGTEAFF,TGTGCCAGCAGCATAAGGGGAGGAACTGAAGCTTTCTTT
TRBV30,-,TRBJ2-5,-,CAWSPLDRIQETQYF,TGTGCCTGGAGTCCCCTCGACAGGATCCAAGAGACCCAGTACTTC
TRBV6-2/TRBV6-3,TRBD1,TRBJ2-2,-,CASSYFTNRGGSNTGELFF,TGTGCCAGCAGTTACTTTACAAACAGGGGTGGCTCGAACACCGGGGAGCTGTTTTTT
TRBV7-9,-,TRBJ2-1,-,CASSWTLGNEQFF,TGTGCCAGCAGTTGGACTCTTGGGAATGAGCAGTTCTTC
TRBV19,-,TRBJ2-7,-,CASRAGAYEQYF,TGTGCCAGTAGGGCAGGCGCCTACGAGCAGTACTTC
TRBV19,-,TRBJ1-6,-,CASSIPGPGTLHF,TGTGCCAGTAGTATACCAGGGCCAGGCACCCTCCACTTT
TRBV5-5,-,TRBJ2-7,-,CASSLGQTGYYEQYF,TGTGCCAGCAGCTTGGGACAGACTGGGTACTACGAGCAGTACTTC
TRBV7-2,-,TRBJ1-1,-,CASSLAHEQGKAFF,TGTGCCAGCAGCTTAGCCCACGAACAGGGAAAAGCTTTCTTT
TRBV5-1,TRBD1,TRBJ1-5,-,CASSPSPTGVGDQPQHF,TGCGCCAGCAGCCCCTCCCCAACAGGGGTGGGCGACCAGCCCCAGCATTTT
TRBV3-1/TRBV3-2,TRBD2,TRBJ2-7,-,CASSPWSGRTVRGPYEQYF,TGTGCCAGCAGCCCGTGGAGCGGGAGGACCGTCCGGGGTCCCTACGAGCAGTACTTC
TRBV6-2/TRBV6-3,-,TRBJ1-5,-,CASSYGRGSGNQPQHF,TGTGCCAGCAGTTACGGTCGGGGGAGCGGCAATCAGCCCCAGCATTTT
TRBV30,-,TRBJ1-2,-,CAWGLQSGNYGYTF,TGTGCCTGGGGCTTACAATCGGGGAACTATGGCTACACCTTC
TRBV29-1,TRBD1,TRBJ1-5,-,CSIKDRASNQPQHF,TGCAGCATAAAGGACAGGGCATCCAATCAGCCCCAGCATTTT